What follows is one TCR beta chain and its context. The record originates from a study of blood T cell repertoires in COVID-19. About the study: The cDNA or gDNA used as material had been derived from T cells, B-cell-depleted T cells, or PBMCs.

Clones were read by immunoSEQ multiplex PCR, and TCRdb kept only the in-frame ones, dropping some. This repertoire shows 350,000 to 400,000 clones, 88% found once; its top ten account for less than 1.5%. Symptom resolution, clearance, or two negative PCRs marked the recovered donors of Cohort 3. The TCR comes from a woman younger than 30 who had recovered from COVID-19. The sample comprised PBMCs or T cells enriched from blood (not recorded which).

The CDR3 DNA is TGTGCCAGCACCCCACTGGGACAGGGAAATCAGCCCCAGCATTTT. Its protein is CASTPLGQGNQPQHF. J is TRBJ1-5 and V is TRBV6-5; 9 nucleotides match TRBD1. The CDR3 length is 15 residues. The V gene end was trimmed by 7 bases and the J gene end by 4 bases; junction bases not matched to a gene: 8. Germline assignment: CDR1 MNHEY and CDR2 SVGAGI.